Sequencing of this T cell receptor beta chain was carried out in a study of response to subunit inactivated influenza vaccine. This clonotype appeared many times. J lost 2 bases, V lost 7 bases, and 7 bases had no gene match. Germline V gene lookup returns CDR1 SGHRS and CDR2 YFSETQ. The CDR3 totals 14 residues. TCRdb fed the RT-PCR reads into MiXCR, producing one record per CDR3 protein. The table includes more than 550,000 distinct CDR3 sequences, roughly 10% detected once. A further study also used this sample, focusing on T cells expressing NK-cell markers. That study reports: The authors generated TCR beta cDNA through 5'RACE template switching with UMIs. All TCR beta repertoires analysed originated from sorted CD3+CD56+NKG2C+, CD3+CD56+NKG2C- and CD3+CD56-NKG2C+ T cells. Eight donors were sequenced, seven testing HCMV-seropositive and one testing seronegative. T cells sorted in several experiments were restricted to alpha-beta TCR T cells by an anti-gamma-delta TCR antibody. Topping the CD3+CD56-NKG2C+ fraction as well were these clonotypes, in a handful of donors.

The chain employs TRBV5-1 and TRBJ2-3, with 7 bases fitting TRBD1. This material consisted of PBMCs from blood, taken on the day of vaccination. The receptor was isolated from a man aged 50-60 years who received an inactivated influenza vaccine. The CDR3 is CASATGSHTDTQYF. CDR3 DNA sequence: TGCGCCAGCGCGACAGGGTCCCACACAGATACGCAGTATTTT.